This TCR beta chain was identified in a study of shared T cell receptors in the human thymus (dated by TCRdb to the early 2020s). Notes on the research overall: The study examined how self-reactive, shared T-cell receptor alpha chains are generated in the human thymus.

Taken from the germline V gene, the CDR1 and CDR2 loops are WSHSY and SAAADI. Taken from cysteine to phenylalanine, the CDR3 has 15 residues. The retained sequence is limited to the CDR3, 45 bases, with the frame set at the first base. Compared with germline, V lacks 2 bases and J lacks 2 bases; bases without a gene match: 2. In its sample, this clone was seen a few times. This receptor's antigen is unknown. No qualities accompany the bases; no much larger clone lies one base away. Libraries came from the immunoSEQ multiplex PCR assay. Imported from immuneACCESS, the table was reduced by TCRdb to in-frame sequences with V and J called. These copies leave out some clones; in studies compared against another copy, an unresolved V gene accounts for under half, and the cause of the remainder is not known. This sample gives 540,000 or so clones in total; around 82% of them show up just once. The ten biggest clones cover approximately 0.013% of the sample.

These data were also reused for a study on human thymus T cells. As that second paper reports: In Finland, the donors were immunologically healthy infants who were having open corrective cardiac surgery for congenital heart defects. Thymus tissue was obtained as surgical resects removed during corrective cardiac surgery. Both the thymic and the peripheral blood repertoires appeared to show biased V and J gene segment usage. The related research found that thymic TCR repertoires overlapped highly between unrelated individuals. The study used eight infant thymus samples plus four related peripheral blood samples to characterize TCR alpha and beta repertoires. Donor ages ranged from about 6 to 250 days, and the cohort comprised about six male and a couple of female infants. Thymocytes were freed from the tissue by mechanical means and kept at -70 degrees C as pellets of roughly 9-34 million cells. A QIAsymphony instrument was used to extract genomic DNA from the frozen cell pellets. Using the immunoSEQ multiplex PCR assay, the TCRB and TCRAD loci were amplified from a standardized quantity of quality-controlled genomic DNA. The amplicons spanned the V(D)J region and were long enough to cover the CDR3 and allow V and J genes to be identified. Through the commercial immunoSEQ service, the amplicons were sequenced on an Illumina platform. Primer bias and sequencing errors were corrected as previously described, and TCRAD and TCRB definitions were based on the IMGT database. The repertoires were analysed using immunoSEQ Analyzer 3.0 and VDJTools for basic statistics, V/J segment usage, diversity estimates, rarefaction and pairwise overlap. Chao1, ChaoE, Efron-Thisted, Shannon and inverse Simpson indices were used to estimate diversity, which was also estimated on datasets down-sampled to the smallest sample. Repertoire overlap used strict matching of CDR3 nucleotide sequence, V gene and J gene, with Jaccard-based multidimensional scaling clustering. On average, approximately 860,000 unique TCRB clonotypes were obtained from thymus samples, compared with about 84,000 from blood samples.

The sequence was collected from a boy under two years old with a congenital heart defect. Donor details come from another sample of the same person, matched by shared clones. The specimen sequenced was thymocytes. The rearrangement combines TRBV10-2 with TRBJ2-3; TRBD2 agrees with 9 junctional bases. The CDR3 region: CASSEGLAITDTQYF. In nucleotides, the sequence is TGCGCCAGCAGTGAGGGACTAGCGATCACAGATACGCAGTATTTT.